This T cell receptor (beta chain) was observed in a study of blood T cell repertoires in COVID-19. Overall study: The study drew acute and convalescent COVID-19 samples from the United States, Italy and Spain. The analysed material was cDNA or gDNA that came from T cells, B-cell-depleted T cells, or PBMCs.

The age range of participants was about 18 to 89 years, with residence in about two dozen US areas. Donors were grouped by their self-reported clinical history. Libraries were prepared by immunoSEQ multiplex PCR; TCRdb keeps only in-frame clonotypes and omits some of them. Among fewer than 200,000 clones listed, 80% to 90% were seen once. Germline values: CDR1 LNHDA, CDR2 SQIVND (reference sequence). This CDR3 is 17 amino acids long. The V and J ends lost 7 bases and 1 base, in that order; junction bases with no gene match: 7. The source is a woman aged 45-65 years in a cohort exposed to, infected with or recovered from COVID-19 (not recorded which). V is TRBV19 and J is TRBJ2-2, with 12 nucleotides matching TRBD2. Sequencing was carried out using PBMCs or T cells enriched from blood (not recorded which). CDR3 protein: CASNPTSGGLNTGELFF. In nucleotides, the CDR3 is TGTGCCAGTAATCCGACTAGCGGGGGCCTGAACACCGGGGAGCTGTTTTTT.